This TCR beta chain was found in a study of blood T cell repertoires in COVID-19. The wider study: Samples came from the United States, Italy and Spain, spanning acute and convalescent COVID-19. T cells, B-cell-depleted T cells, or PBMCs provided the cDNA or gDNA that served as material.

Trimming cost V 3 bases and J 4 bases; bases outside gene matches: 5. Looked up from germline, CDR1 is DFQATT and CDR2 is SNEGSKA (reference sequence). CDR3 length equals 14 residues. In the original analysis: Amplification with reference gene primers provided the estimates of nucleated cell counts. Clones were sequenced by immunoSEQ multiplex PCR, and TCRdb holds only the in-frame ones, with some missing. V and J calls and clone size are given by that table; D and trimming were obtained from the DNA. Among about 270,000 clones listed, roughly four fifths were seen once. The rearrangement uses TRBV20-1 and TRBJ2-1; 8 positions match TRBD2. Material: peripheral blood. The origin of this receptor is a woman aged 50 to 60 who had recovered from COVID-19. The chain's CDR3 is CSASSGKLYNEQFF. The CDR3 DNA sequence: TGCAGTGCTAGTAGCGGGAAGCTTTACAATGAGCAGTTCTTC.